One sample yielded the 13 T cell receptor beta chains listed below, sequenced in a study of cytomegalovirus exposure and HLA in healthy donors. In the PCR, 60 Vbeta and 13 Jbeta primers were used. Clones were read by immunoSEQ multiplex PCR, and TCRdb kept only the in-frame ones, dropping some. The table includes roughly 100,000 clones, 65% to 85% detected once. The specimen sequenced was PBMCs. All receptors derive from a man between 50 and 59 years old in good health and CMV-seronegative.

The rearrangement uses TRBV7-6 and TRBJ2-2, with 11 bases that match TRBD2. There are 17 residues in the CDR3. V dropped 6 bases and J dropped 1; count of bases not matched to a gene: 7. CDR1 is SGHVS and CDR2 is FNYEAQ in the germline V gene. CDR3 coding DNA: TGTGCCAGCAGGGGACCCGGGACTAGCGGGAACACCGGGGAGCTGTTTTTT. Amino acids: CASRGPGTSGNTGELFF.

V gene TRBV7-2 combines with J gene TRBJ2-6, with D perhaps TRBD2 (5 bases). The V end was cut by 3 bases, the J end by 0 bases, with 9 bases between. In germline, CDR1 is SGHTA, CDR2 FQGNSA. The length of the CDR3 is 16 residues. This CDR3 reads CASSLLRDSGANVLTF. The CDR3 DNA reads TGTGCCAGCAGCTTGTTACGGGACTCTGGGGCCAACGTCCTGACTTTC.

CDR3 DNA sequence: TGTGCCAGTACCCTTTACAGGGGGACTAACTATGGCTACACCTTC. Translation gives CASTLYRGTNYGYTF. V gene TRBV19 combines with J gene TRBJ1-2; 8 bases are shared with TRBD1. The CDR3 is made up of 15 amino acids. Germline-derived CDR1 and CDR2 are LNHDA and SQIVND (reference sequence). The J segment lost 0 bases and the V segment lost 7 bases, leaving 7 bases of the junction unmatched. The full variable domain, its missing parts supplied by reference TRBV19 and TRBJ1-2, is DGGITQSPKYLFRKEGQNVTLSCEQNLNHDAMYWYRQDPGQGLRLIYYSQIVNDFQKGDIAEGYSVSREKKESFPLTVTSAQKNPTAFYLCASTLYRGTNYGYTFGSGTRLTVV.

V usage is TRBV7-2 and J usage is TRBJ2-3; no clear D. The CDR3 spans 13 residues. CDR1 is SGHTA, CDR2 FQGNSA, per germline. The CDR3 loop reads CVTVSSRTDTQYF. Here the CDR3 DNA reads TGTGTTACGGTCTCTAGTAGGACAGATACGCAGTATTTT.

Worth noting for this clone: One junction end does not reproduce the germline sequence, and a read error may be involved. This rearrangement joins TRBV28 to TRBJ1-2; no clear D gene. The length of the CDR3 is 11 residues. Germline V lookup: CDR1 MDHEN, CDR2 SYDVKM. In DNA form, the CDR3 reads TGTGCCACCAGTCCAACAGATGGCTACACCTTC. It translates to CATSPTDGYTF.

This clone turned up a few times. This chain uses TRBV6-5 with TRBJ2-3; D possibly corresponds to TRBD2 (6 bases). Germline lookup yields CDR1 MNHEY and CDR2 SVGAGI. Trimming cost V 0 bases and J 2 bases, with 12 bases left between them. There are 16 residues in the CDR3. CDR3 sequence reads: CASSYSEGGYTDTQYF. In DNA form, the CDR3 reads TGTGCCAGCAGTTACTCCGAGGGAGGATACACAGATACGCAGTATTTT.

The gene calls are TRBV19 and TRBJ1-3; 8 nucleotides align to TRBD1. This CDR3 has 16 amino acids. CDR1 and CDR2 (germline): LNHDA, SQIVND (reference sequence). Unmatched junction bases numbered 8, after V lost 7 bases and J lost 0 bases. CDR3 sequence reads: CASTKTGVGSGNTIYF. Here the CDR3 DNA reads TGTGCCAGTACCAAGACAGGGGTTGGCTCTGGAAACACCATATATTTT. Full variable domain (outside the CDR3, taken from reference TRBV19 and TRBJ1-3): DGGITQSPKYLFRKEGQNVTLSCEQNLNHDAMYWYRQDPGQGLRLIYYSQIVNDFQKGDIAEGYSVSREKKESFPLTVTSAQKNPTAFYLCASTKTGVGSGNTIYFGEGSWLTVV.

On this clone itself: At one boundary the junction diverges from the germline segment, which might be a read error. The chain carries TRBV4-2 and TRBJ2-7, with 8 bases that match TRBD2. Looked up from germline, CDR1 is LGHNA and CDR2 is YNFKEQ. CDR3 length: 16 amino acids. The CDR3 spells CASSPLSTSVTYGQYF. CDR3 bases: TGTGCCAGCAGCCCCCTCTCGACTAGCGTGACCTACGGGCAGTACTTC.

This clone was detected only a few times. The chain recombines TRBV6-5 with TRBJ2-2; D is perhaps TRBD1 (6 bases). Germline-derived CDR1 and CDR2 are MNHEY and SVGAGI. The CDR3 length is 13 residues. Trimming took off 10 bases at V and 3 bases at J, with 12 bases between the two ends. CDR3 bases: TGTGCCATTCAACAGGGATACACCGGGGAGCTGTTTTTT. Its protein product is CAIQQGYTGELFF.

The J gene is TRBJ2-3, the V gene TRBV6-5, with D hard to call. Germline CDR1 and CDR2: MNHEY and SVGAGI. The CDR3 sequence is 14 residues long. V dropped 2 bases and J dropped 0 bases, with 6 bases sitting between them. The CDR3 DNA follows: TGTGCCAGCAGTTACGGGCCTAGCACAGATACGCAGTATTTT. This encodes CASSYGPSTDTQYF.

V and J are TRBV9 and TRBJ2-5, with 10 bases that match TRBD2. Trimming at V came to 4 bases and at J to 5 bases, leaving 8 bases not matched to a gene. The CDR3 runs 15 residues. CDR1 and CDR2 from the germline V gene are SGDLS and YYNGEE. The CDR3 region is CASSLSSGSGETQYF. The CDR3 DNA follows: TGTGCCAGCAGCCTCTCTAGCGGGAGTGGGGAGACCCAGTACTTC.

V is TRBV18 and J is TRBJ2-1; 9 nucleotides match TRBD2. V was pared by 3 bases and J by 7 bases, with 10 bases of the junction left unmatched. CDR1 is KGHSH, CDR2 LQKENI, per germline. The CDR3 has 16 amino acids. This chain's CDR3 is CASSPRRGGDINEQFF. The CDR3 DNA reads as TGTGCCAGCTCACCGAGGCGGGGGGGCGATATAAATGAGCAGTTCTTC.

This clone was seen just once. V usage is TRBV4-3 and J usage is TRBJ1-1; 7 nucleotides line up with TRBD1. This CDR3 has 15 amino acids. Germline lookup yields CDR1 LGHNA and CDR2 YSLEER. Losses at the gene ends were 3 bases for V and 1 base for J; bases not matched to a gene: 5. In nucleotides, the CDR3 is TGCGCCAGCAGCCACGGAGGGGGCGAGAACACTGAAGCTTTCTTT. It codes for CASSHGGGENTEAFF.